This T cell receptor (beta chain) is from a study of graft-versus-host responses after intestinal transplantation. At the level of the study: Among the recipients, all got anti-thymocyte globulin induction and then tacrolimus and steroids for two to four years.

Germline CDR1 GTSNPN, CDR2 SVGIG (reference sequence). This CDR3 has 17 amino acids. V lost 0 bases and J lost 7; bases outside the gene matches: 14. Study findings and constraints: Elevated graft-versus-host to host-versus-graft clonal ratios in allografts were recorded for patients with graft-donor T cell macrochimerism. Marrow from the recipient contained GvH clones, some of which had appeared first in ileum or blood.

Libraries were prepared by immunoSEQ multiplex PCR; TCRdb keeps only in-frame clonotypes and omits some of them. This sample carries more than 100,000 clones, 85% to 95% of them seen once, and the ten largest clones take more than 2.5%. Remarks on this clone: No antigen is known for it.

The receptor comes from a human donor who received an intestinal transplant. The J gene is TRBJ1-4, the V gene TRBV30, with TRBD1 matching over 7 bases. The sequencing used unstimulated CD8+ T cells sorted from spleen or lymph node cells, collected before intestinal transplant. The CDR3 region has the DNA TGTGCCTGGAGTGTTCGGGGCAGGGGGTTTGGCGGTGAAAAACTGTTTTTT. As protein: CAWSVRGRGFGGEKLFF.